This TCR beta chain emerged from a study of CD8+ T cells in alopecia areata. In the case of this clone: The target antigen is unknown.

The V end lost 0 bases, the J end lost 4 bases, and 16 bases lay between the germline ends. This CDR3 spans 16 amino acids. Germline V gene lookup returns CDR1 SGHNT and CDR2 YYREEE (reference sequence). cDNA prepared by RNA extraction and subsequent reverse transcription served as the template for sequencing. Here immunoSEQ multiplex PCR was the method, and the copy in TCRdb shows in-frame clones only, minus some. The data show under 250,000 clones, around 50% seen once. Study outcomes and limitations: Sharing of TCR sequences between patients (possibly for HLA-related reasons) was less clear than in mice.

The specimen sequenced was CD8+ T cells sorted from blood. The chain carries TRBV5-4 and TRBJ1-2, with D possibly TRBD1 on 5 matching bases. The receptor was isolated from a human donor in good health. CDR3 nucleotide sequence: TGTGCCAGCAGCTTGGGGGTCCGAGGGGAGACCTATGGCTACACCTTC. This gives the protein CASSLGVRGETYGYTF.